Shown below are 25 T cell receptor beta chains from a single sample sequenced in a study of Ad26.COV2.S vaccination and SARS-CoV-2 variants. The treatment: about 20 received Ad26.COV2.S at low or high dose, single or two shots; roughly five received placebo; per-sample allocation not given. Sampling occurred on day 63 after the first vaccine or placebo injection. The repertoire was sequenced with immunoSEQ multiplex PCR; TCRdb's copy has only in-frame clones and lacks some. This sample has around 300,000 clones; around 89% occur once, and the top ten carry just under 5%. Specimen: peripheral blood, collected in a trial of Ad26.COV2.S vaccine versus placebo. These TCRs come from a person aged 18-65 years who received the Ad26.COV2.S COVID-19 vaccine or a placebo.

V gene TRBV5-1 combines with J gene TRBJ2-1; TRBD1 is a possible D gene (7 bases). V was pared by 0 bases and J by 7 bases, with 17 bases between. The CDR3 sequence is 16 residues long. Germline-derived CDR1 and CDR2 are SGHRS and YFSETQ. The CDR3 protein is CASSLVSAGGSNEQFF. The CDR3 DNA follows: TGCGCCAGCAGCTTGGTGTCGGCAGGGGGGAGTAATGAGCAGTTCTTC.

This clone was seen a handful of times. The rearrangement uses TRBV6-2 or TRBV6-3 and TRBJ1-1, with TRBD1 as a possible D gene (6 bases). Trimming pared 0 bases from V and 3 bases from J, leaving 17 bases between. CDR1 and CDR2 from the germline V gene are MNHEY and SVGEGT. The CDR3 covers 17 residues. The CDR3 coding sequence is TGTGCCAGCAGTTACTCGAATATCAGGGGCGTGGACACTGAAGCTTTCTTT. Protein product: CASSYSNIRGVDTEAFF.

This clone is a singleton in its sample. Other DNA sequences in the same sample also yield this CDR3. The V and J genes are TRBV6-1 and TRBJ1-1, with D perhaps TRBD1 (5 bases). The ends were cut back, 2 bases at V and 2 bases at J, with 9 bases in the middle. The germline gives CDR1 MNHNS, CDR2 SASEGT. The CDR3 spans 14 residues. CDR3 bases: TGTGCCAGCAGTGAAAGGGGCGGAAACACTGAAGCTTTCTTT. Translated: CASSERGGNTEAFF.

The rearrangement uses TRBV29-1 and TRBJ1-1; no firm D call. The CDR3 is made up of 15 amino acids. Per the germline V gene, CDR1 is SQVTM and CDR2 is ANQGSEA. Trimming left V 3 bases short and J 4 bases short, with 18 bases between. This CDR3 reads CSVDDLGMESTEAFF. The CDR3 DNA reads TGCAGCGTTGACGACCTTGGAATGGAAAGCACTGAAGCTTTCTTT. The variable domain in full, completed from reference TRBV29-1 and TRBJ1-1, reads SAVISQKPSRDICQRGTSLTIQCQVDSQVTMMFWYRQQPGQSLTLIATANQGSEATYESGFVIDKFPISRPNLTFSTLTVSNMSPEDSSIYLCSVDDLGMESTEAFFGQGTRLTVV.

This chain joins TRBV11-2 and TRBJ1-6; D gene uncertain. Germline assignment: CDR1 SGHAT and CDR2 FQNNGV. This CDR3 is 14 amino acids long. Trimming took 5 bases from V and 9 from J, leaving 14 bases between them. CDR3 nucleotides: TGTGCCAGCAGCCTCCTCTTAGGACCTTCACCCCTCCACTTT. The encoded protein is CASSLLLGPSPLHF. The entire variable domain, with the rest obtained from reference TRBV11-2 and TRBJ1-6, is as follows: EAGVAQSPRYKIIEKRQSVAFWCNPISGHATLYWYQQILGQGPKLLIQFQNNGVVDDSQLPKDRFSAERLKGVDSTLKIQPAKLEDSAVYLCASSLLLGPSPLHFGNGTRLTVT.

In this sample, this clone turned up once. The chain carries TRBV7-8 and TRBJ2-2; perhaps D is TRBD1 or TRBD2 (5 bases each). Germline CDR1 SGHVS, CDR2 FQNEAQ. V was clipped by 5 bases and J by 3 bases, with 13 bases between them. CDR3 size: 15 residues. This CDR3 is CASSLRDGDTGELFF. In DNA form, the CDR3 reads TGTGCCAGCAGCCTCCGGGACGGAGACACCGGGGAGCTGTTTTTT. Using reference TRBV7-8 and TRBJ2-2 for the parts outside the CDR3, the full variable domain is GAGVSQSPRYKVAKRGQDVALRCDPISGHVSLFWYQQALGQGPEFLTYFQNEAQLDKSGLPSDRFFAERPEGSVSTLKIQRTQQEDSAVYLCASSLRDGDTGELFFGEGSRLTVL.

Written as DNA, the CDR3 is TGTGCCAGCAGCGATTACAGGGAAGGGGAGCTGTTTTTT. This translates into CASSDYREGELFF. V gene TRBV5-4 combines with J gene TRBJ2-2; D is perhaps TRBD1 (6 bases). The ends were cut back, 4 bases at V and 8 bases at J, with 12 bases in the middle. Germline V CDR1 and CDR2: SGHNT, YYREEE (reference sequence). The CDR3 is 13 amino acids.

The chain employs TRBV6-6 and TRBJ1-5; TRBD1 aligns across 9 bases. Trimming removed 6 bases from V and 7 bases from J; junction bases left unmatched: 10. This CDR3 region has 15 residues. CDR1 is MNHNY, CDR2 SVGAGI, per germline (reference sequence). CDR3 DNA: TGTGCCAGCAGAAGAGAACAGGGGGCAGGGCAGCCCCAGCATTTT. This codes for CASRREQGAGQPQHF.

The genes are TRBV9 and TRBJ1-2; 11 nucleotides match TRBD1. J gave up 7 bases and V 4 bases, and 9 bases lay outside the gene matches. The CDR3 sequence is 15 residues long. Germline assignment: CDR1 SGDLS and CDR2 YYNGEE. This CDR3 is CASSPWDRGTGGYTF. For the CDR3, the DNA is TGTGCCAGCAGCCCCTGGGACAGGGGGACGGGTGGCTACACCTTC.

V and J are TRBV7-2 and TRBJ2-1; D is unresolved. The CDR3 loop spans 15 amino acids. The germline V and J ends were trimmed by 0 bases and 2 bases, with 8 bases remaining between them. Germline V gene sequence: CDR1 SGHTA, CDR2 FQGNSA. The CDR3 sequence is CASSLAAYAYNEQFF. For the CDR3, the DNA is TGTGCCAGCAGCTTAGCTGCATACGCCTACAATGAGCAGTTCTTC.

This clone occurred once. This chain connects TRBV27 to TRBJ2-7; 11 bases fit TRBD1. Germline V gene sequence: CDR1 MNHEY, CDR2 SMNVEV (reference sequence). This CDR3 is built from 13 residues. V lost 10 bases and J lost 2; bases outside the gene matches: 4. CDR3 DNA sequence: TGTGCCACCGGACAGGGGGCCACCTACGAGCAGTACTTC. Encoded protein: CATGQGATYEQYF.

This clone was recorded only once. The CDR3 here is CASRSQGAATDTQYF. The CDR3 DNA sequence: TGTGCCAGTAGGTCACAGGGGGCAGCTACAGATACGCAGTATTTT. This rearrangement joins TRBV19 to TRBJ2-3, with 9 bases matching TRBD1. V dropped 6 bases and J dropped 3; count of bases not matched to a gene: 7. The CDR3 is made up of 15 amino acids. Germline-derived CDR1 and CDR2 are LNHDA and SQIVND (reference sequence).

The rearrangement links TRBV19 to TRBJ2-7; TRBD2 matches 11 bases. The CDR3 runs 14 residues. Germline V gene lookup returns CDR1 LNHDA and CDR2 SQIVND (reference sequence). Trimming took 4 bases from V and 6 from J; bases not matched to a gene: 5. CDR3 in amino acids: CASSTTSGGTEQYF. As DNA, the CDR3 is TGTGCCAGTAGTACCACTAGCGGGGGTACCGAGCAGTACTTC.

The CDR3 sequence: CASSMQGDSYEQYF. CDR3 DNA: TGTGCCAGTAGTATGCAAGGAGACTCCTACGAGCAGTACTTC. V usage is TRBV19 and J usage is TRBJ2-7; D not certain. The CDR3 consists of 14 residues. Germline CDR1 and CDR2: LNHDA and SQIVND (reference sequence). The V end lost 3 bases, the J end lost 0 bases, and 9 bases lay between the germline ends.

This chain links TRBV19 with TRBJ2-7; perhaps TRBD1 as D (6 bases). CDR1 and CDR2 from the germline V gene are LNHDA and SQIVND (reference sequence). The CDR3 runs 16 residues. Trimming took off 5 bases at V and 4 bases at J, with 21 bases between the two ends. The CDR3 region is CASSPLVVDSPYEQYF. In DNA form, the CDR3 reads TGTGCCAGTAGTCCCCTGGTCGTGGACAGCCCATACGAGCAGTACTTC.

The chain couples TRBV13 to TRBJ2-1; TRBD2 matches 14 bases. Germline lookup yields CDR1 PRHDT and CDR2 FYEKMQ (reference sequence). The CDR3 loop spans 17 amino acids. V lost 4 bases and J lost 4; bases outside the gene matches: 6. The CDR3 region has the DNA TGTGCCAGCAGCTCTAGGACTAGCGGGAGGTATTACAATGAGCAGTTCTTC. It specifies CASSSRTSGRYYNEQFF. The variable domain in full, completed from reference TRBV13 and TRBJ2-1, reads AAGVIQSPRHLIKEKRETATLKCYPIPRHDTVYWYQQGPGQDPQFLISFYEKMQSDKGSIPDRFSAQQFSDYHSELNMSSLELGDSALYFCASSSRTSGRYYNEQFFGPGTRLTVL.

The chain uses TRBV5-1 and TRBJ2-7, with 9 bases matching TRBD2. The CDR3 loop spans 14 amino acids. V lost 0 bases and J lost 4; bases outside the gene matches: 2. Germline lookup yields CDR1 SGHRS and CDR2 YFSETQ. For the CDR3, the DNA is TGCGCCAGCAGCTTGGCGGCGGGAGGGTACGAGCAGTACTTC. Protein product: CASSLAAGGYEQYF.

The V and J genes are TRBV4-3 and TRBJ2-7; D might be TRBD2 (6 bases). Germline assignment: CDR1 LGHNA and CDR2 YSLEER. Trimming stripped 4 bases from V and 2 bases from J, with 15 bases between. CDR3 length: 15 amino acids. The CDR3 region is CASSPYLGGTYEQYF. CDR3 DNA: TGCGCCAGCAGCCCTTATTTGGGGGGAACCTACGAGCAGTACTTC.

This chain connects TRBV9 to TRBJ2-7, with 8 nucleotides matching TRBD1. After removal of 0 bases from V and 3 bases from J, the junction contained 8 bases not matched to a gene. In germline, CDR1 is SGDLS, CDR2 YYNGEE. The CDR3 sequence is 16 residues long. The CDR3: CASSVGSGQVDYEQYF. Written as DNA, the CDR3 is TGTGCCAGCAGCGTAGGGTCGGGACAGGTGGACTACGAGCAGTACTTC. The whole variable domain, filled in from reference TRBV9 and TRBJ2-7, reads DSGVTQTPKHLITATGQRVTLRCSPRSGDLSVYWYQQSLDQGLQFLIQYYNGEERAKGNILERFSAQQFPDLHSELNLSSLELGDSALYFCASSVGSGQVDYEQYFGPGTRLTVT.

The chain joins TRBV6-5 to TRBJ1-1; D remains unclear. The germline CDR1 and CDR2 sequences are MNHEY and SVGAGI. V was clipped by 6 bases and J by 5 bases, with 16 bases between them. CDR3 size: 14 residues. CDR3 sequence (DNA): TGTGCCAGCAGGGCCATCGGAGAGGGAACTGAAGCTTTCTTT. Protein product: CASRAIGEGTEAFF.

The J gene is TRBJ2-2, the V gene TRBV27; D not resolved. The CDR3 length is 14 residues. CDR1 is MNHEY, CDR2 SMNVEV, per germline (reference sequence). Trimming took off 5 bases at V and 4 bases at J, with 11 bases between the two ends. The CDR3 DNA reads TGTGCCAGCAGTAAGCCGTCGGGCACCGGGGAGCTGTTTTTT. Translated: CASSKPSGTGELFF.

The genes are TRBV6-5 and TRBJ2-2, with 8 bases fitting TRBD1. CDR3 length: 14 amino acids. CDR1 MNHEY and CDR2 SVGAGI come from the germline V gene. Trimming removed 6 bases from V and 2 bases from J; junction bases left unmatched: 2. The CDR3 spells CASRGQVNTGELFF. The CDR3 bases are TGTGCCAGCAGGGGACAGGTAAACACCGGGGAGCTGTTTTTT.

V usage is TRBV19 and J usage is TRBJ2-1; TRBD2 might be the D (7 bases). CDR3 length: 13 amino acids. V was trimmed by 8 bases and J by 9 bases, leaving 17 bases between them. CDR1 and CDR2 from the germline V gene are LNHDA and SQIVND (reference sequence). The CDR3 nucleotides read TGTGCCAGTGACGGGGGCAGGGAGGGTGAGCAGTTCTTC. Its translation: CASDGGREGEQFF.

In this sample, this clone turned up once. The gene calls are TRBV27 and TRBJ2-6; 7 bases are a match to TRBD2. The V gene's germline CDR1 is MNHEY and CDR2 SMNVEV (reference sequence). J lost 2 bases, V lost 5 bases, and 0 bases had no gene match. The length of the CDR3 is 14 residues. This chain's CDR3 is CASSGRAGANVLTF. In DNA, the CDR3 is TGTGCCAGCAGTGGGAGGGCTGGGGCCAACGTCCTGACTTTC. The variable domain in full, completed from reference TRBV27 and TRBJ2-6, reads EAQVTQNPRYLITVTGKKLTVTCSQNMNHEYMSWYRQDPGLGLRQIYYSMNVEVTDKGDVPEGYKVSRKEKRNFPLILESPSPNQTSLYFCASSGRAGANVLTFGAGSRLTVL.

The DNA for the CDR3 is TGCAGCGTTGCAGCAGATACGCAGTATTTT. Its translation is CSVAADTQYF. This chain joins TRBV29-1 and TRBJ2-3, with no clear D. Germline assignment: CDR1 SQVTM and CDR2 ANQGSEA. V was cut by 4 bases and J by 4 bases, with 3 bases left in between. There are 10 residues in the CDR3.